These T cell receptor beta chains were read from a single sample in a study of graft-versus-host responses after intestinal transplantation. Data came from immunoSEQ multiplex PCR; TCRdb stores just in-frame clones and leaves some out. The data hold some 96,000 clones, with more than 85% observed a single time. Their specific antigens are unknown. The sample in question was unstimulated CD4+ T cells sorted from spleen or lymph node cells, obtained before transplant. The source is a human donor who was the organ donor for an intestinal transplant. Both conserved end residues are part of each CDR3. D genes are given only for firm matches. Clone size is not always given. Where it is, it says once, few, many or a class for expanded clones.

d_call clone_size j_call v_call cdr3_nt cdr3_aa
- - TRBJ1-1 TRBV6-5 TGTGCCAGCAGCCACAGGGTGGAGACTGAAGCTTTCTTT CASSHRVETEAFF
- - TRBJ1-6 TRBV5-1 TGCGCCAGCAGCTTTATGGGGACACGAAGTAGCTCCTATAATTCACCCCTCCACTTT CASSFMGTRSSSYNSPLHF
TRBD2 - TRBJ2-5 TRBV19 TGTGCCAGTACTACCGGGACTAGTAAAGAGACCCAGTACTTC CASTTGTSKETQYF
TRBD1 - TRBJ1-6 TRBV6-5 TGTGCCAGCAGACAGGGACAGAGTAATTCACCCCTCCACTTT CASRQGQSNSPLHF
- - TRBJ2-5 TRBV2 TGTGCCAGCATCGGTTTCGGGGAGACCCAGTACTTC CASIGFGETQYF
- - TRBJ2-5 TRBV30 TGTGCCTGTGACACGTTCCAAGAGACCCAGTACTTC CACDTFQETQYF
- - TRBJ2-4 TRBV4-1 TGCGCCAGCAGCTCAATTGACGGGCAGTGGAACATTCAGTACTTC CASSSIDGQWNIQYF
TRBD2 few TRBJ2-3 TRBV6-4 TGTGCCAGCAGCCTGACTAGCGGGGGGGCAGATACGCAGTATTTT CASSLTSGGADTQYF
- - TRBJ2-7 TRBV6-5 TGTGCCAGCAGTTACTCGGAGGGGGCTTTGACCTACGAGCAGTACTTC CASSYSEGALTYEQYF
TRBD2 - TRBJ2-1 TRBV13 TGTGCCAGCAGCATCCCGTCTGGAGCGGGGGGGCGTCATGAGCAGTTCTTC CASSIPSGAGGRHEQFF
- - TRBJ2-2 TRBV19 TGTGCCGTACAGGGAATCTACACCGGGGAGCTGTTTTTT CAVQGIYTGELFF
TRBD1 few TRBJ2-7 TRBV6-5 TGTGCCAGCAGTCCCCGGACAGGGTTTGTCGCCGAGCAGTACTTC CASSPRTGFVAEQYF
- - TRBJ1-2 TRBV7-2 TGTGCCAGCAGCCCGACGACAGGCTACTATGGCTACACCTTC CASSPTTGYYGYTF
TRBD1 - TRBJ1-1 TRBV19 TGTGCCAGCTTGGACAGGTGGTCGAACACTGAAGCTTTCTTT CASLDRWSNTEAFF
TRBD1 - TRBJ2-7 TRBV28 TGTGCCAGCAGACTACTTGCAGGGGGCGCCCAGTACTTC CASRLLAGGAQYF
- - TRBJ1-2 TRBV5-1 TGCGCCAGCAGCTTGCGGCAGGGCCTAAAGGGCTACACCTTC CASSLRQGLKGYTF
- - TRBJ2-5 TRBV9 TGTGCCAGCAGCGTAGCTAGCAGGACGGAGCAAGAGACCCAGTACTTC CASSVASRTEQETQYF
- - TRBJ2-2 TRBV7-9 TGTGCCAGCAGCCCACGGGTAGCGCACCCGAACACCGGGGAGCTGTTTTTT CASSPRVAHPNTGELFF
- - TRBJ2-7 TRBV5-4 TGTGCCAGCAGCTTGGAGAATACCCGCTACGAGCAGTACTTC CASSLENTRYEQYF
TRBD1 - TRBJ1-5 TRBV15 TGTGCCACCAGCGGACAGGGATTAGGTCAGCCCCAGCATTTT CATSGQGLGQPQHF
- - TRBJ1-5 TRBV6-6 TGTGCCAGCAGTTGGGACGGCCATAGCAATCAGCCCCAGCATTTT CASSWDGHSNQPQHF
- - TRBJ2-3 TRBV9 TGTGCCAGCTCCCGGGAGTACAGAAGCACAGATACGCAGTATTTT CASSREYRSTDTQYF
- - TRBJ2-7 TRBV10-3 TGTGCCATCAGCAGAGACTTCGGGTACGAGCAGTACTTC CAISRDFGYEQYF
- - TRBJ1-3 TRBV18 TGTGCCAGCTCACCAAGGGGGGCTTCAGGAAACACCATATATTTT CASSPRGASGNTIYF
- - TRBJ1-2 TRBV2 TGTGCCAGCAGTGAGGGGGGAATAAACTATGGCTACACCTTC CASSEGGINYGYTF
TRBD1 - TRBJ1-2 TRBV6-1 TGTGCCAGCAGTATTGACAGGGGGTTAAATGGCTACACCTTC CASSIDRGLNGYTF
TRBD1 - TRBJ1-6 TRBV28 TGTGCCAGTACGACAGGGGGGGGGTGGAAATCGCCCCTCCACTTT CASTTGGGWKSPLHF
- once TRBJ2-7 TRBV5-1 TGCGCCAGCAGCTTGGGGGACAAGTCCTACGAGCAGTACTTC CASSLGDKSYEQYF
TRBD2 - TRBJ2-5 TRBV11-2 TGTGCCAGCAGCTTAGGAGCTAGCGGCCAAGAGACCCAGTACTTC CASSLGASGQETQYF
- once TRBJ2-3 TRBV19 TGTGCCAGTAGTAACCGCAGGCTAGTAAGCACAGATACGCAGTATTTT CASSNRRLVSTDTQYF
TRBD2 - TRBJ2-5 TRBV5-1 TGCGCCAGCAGCTTGTCGGGACTAGACGAAGAGACCCAGTACTTC CASSLSGLDEETQYF
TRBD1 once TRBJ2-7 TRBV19 TGTGCCAGTAGTATCCAACAGGGGGCTGCCTACGAGCAGTACTTC CASSIQQGAAYEQYF
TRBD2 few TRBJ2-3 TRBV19 TGTGCCAGTAGTCCGGGGGGACTAGCTACCCCAGATACGCAGTATTTT CASSPGGLATPDTQYF
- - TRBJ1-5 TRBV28 TGTGCCAGCAGTTCCCCATCCGTTGGCAATCAGCCCCAGCATTTT CASSSPSVGNQPQHF
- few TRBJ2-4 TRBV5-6 TGTGCCAGCAGCCTGGGACAAAAAAACATTCAGTACTTC CASSLGQKNIQYF
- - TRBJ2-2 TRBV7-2 TGTGCCAGCAGCTTGGGAGTCGGAAACACCGGGGAGCTGTTTTTT CASSLGVGNTGELFF
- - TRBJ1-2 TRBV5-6 TGTGCCAGCAGCTTTTTCGACCCTAACTATGGCTACACCTTC CASSFFDPNYGYTF
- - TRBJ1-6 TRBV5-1 TGCGCCAGCAGCTTGGCGGTGAATGAGACAGTGGGATATTCACCCCTCCACTTT CASSLAVNETVGYSPLHF